This T cell receptor (beta chain) is from a study of cytomegalovirus exposure and HLA in healthy donors. Nominal health characterized the donors when sampled, though unrecorded immune exposures were likely. CDR1 and CDR2 (germline): SGHTA, FQGTGA. This CDR3 has 17 residues. V lost 0 bases and J lost 4, with 19 bases in between. This PCR relied on a set of 60 Vbeta primers and 13 Jbeta primers. Libraries were prepared by immunoSEQ multiplex PCR; TCRdb keeps only in-frame clonotypes and omits some of them. The sample carries under 150,000 clones, about 81% recorded once. The TCR sequence derives from a woman between 35 and 50 years old in good health and CMV-seropositive. The chain combines TRBV7-3 with TRBJ2-7; D remains ambiguous. Sequencing was carried out using PBMCs. The CDR3 sequence is CASSLTVPRSLKYEQYF. CDR3 nucleotide sequence: TGTGCCAGCAGCTTAACCGTTCCGAGGAGTCTGAAGTACGAGCAGTACTTC.